The following is a TCR beta chain sequence with its context. This sample also contains other DNA sequences that code for the same CDR3. CDR3 length: 14 amino acids. V trimming: 4 bases; J trimming: 7 bases; junction bases outside the gene matches: 2. Germline lookup yields CDR1 SNHLY and CDR2 FYNNEI. This sample was taken from a study of memory CD8 T cells in hepatitis C reinfection. As for the study in general: HCV reinfection meant a positive HCV RNA test after two negative tests at least 60 days apart. Between 12 and 24 weeks after reinfection detection, late samples were drawn.

The repertoire was sequenced with immunoSEQ multiplex PCR; TCRdb's copy has only in-frame clones and lacks some. In the table there are about 50,000 clones, 75% to 90% of which are singletons. Time point reported: late/post reinfection, 12 to 24 weeks after detection. TCR sequencing was done directly ex vivo on sorted cells, without expansion in vitro. The clonotype originates from a man between 18 and 29 years old with hepatitis C virus infection. Material for sequencing was naive CD8+ T cells sorted from blood. The chain combines TRBV2 with TRBJ2-1, with 12 bases matching TRBD2. CDR3 loop: CASSGTSGRNEQFF. The CDR3 coding sequence is TGTGCCAGCAGTGGTACTAGCGGGAGGAATGAGCAGTTCTTC.